These 10 T cell receptor beta chains were all obtained from the same sample, sequenced in a study of blood T cell repertoires in COVID-19. Using immunoSEQ multiplex PCR, the repertoire was profiled, and TCRdb retains in-frame clones only, with some absent. The sample comprises over 200,000 clones, around 86% of which are singletons, and under 7.5% rests with the top ten. Sequencing input: peripheral blood. These receptors all come from a man aged 55 to 69 who had recovered from COVID-19.

V and J are TRBV15 and TRBJ2-1, with 11 bases lining up with TRBD2. The germline CDR1 and CDR2 sequences are LNHNV and YYDKDF (reference sequence). With V trimmed by 7 bases and J by 8 bases, 19 bases remained unmatched. This CDR3 has 18 residues. In DNA form, the CDR3 reads TGTGCCACCACCCCCAGGGGGACTAGCGGCCTCTTGGGGGATGAGCAGTTCTTC. It specifies CATTPRGTSGLLGDEQFF.

The rearrangement uses TRBV5-1 and TRBJ1-1, with D unclear. The length of the CDR3 is 15 residues. V lost 6 bases to trimming and J lost 1 base, with 16 bases between them. Germline CDR1 SGHRS, CDR2 YFSETQ. In DNA, the CDR3 is TGCGCCAGCACCGCGTCTACCCGAACGAACACTGAAGCTTTCTTT. It codes for CASTASTRTNTEAFF.

This CDR3 reads CASSHLNTEAFF. The CDR3, as DNA: TGTGCCAGCAGCCATCTCAACACTGAAGCTTTCTTT. The chain combines TRBV3-1 (or the pseudogene TRBV3-2) with TRBJ1-1; D uncertain. The germline V gene encodes CDR1 LGHDT and CDR2 YNNKEL (reference sequence). The CDR3 length is 12 residues. Between the trimmed V and J ends, which lost 3 bases and 2 bases, there was a span of 4 bases.

J is TRBJ2-2 and V is TRBV18; TRBD1 matches at 8 bases. J lost 3 bases, V lost 2 bases, and 5 bases had no gene match. This CDR3 region has 16 residues. Germline V gives CDR1 KGHSH, CDR2 LQKENI. The CDR3 bases are TGTGCCAGCTCACCATCTCAGGGGGCGGACACCGGGGAGCTGTTTTTT. It is translated as CASSPSQGADTGELFF.

The chain couples TRBV6-4 to TRBJ2-1, with 11 bases aligning to TRBD2. The CDR3 spans 17 residues. J gave up 5 bases and V 2 bases, and 8 bases lay outside the gene matches. CDR1 and CDR2 from the germline V gene are MRHNA and SNTAGT. The CDR3 nucleotides are TGTGCCAGCAGTGACCCCAGACTAGCGGGACATAACAATGAGCAGTTCTTC. This translates into CASSDPRLAGHNNEQFF.

This clone was picked up one time. The chain joins TRBV20-1 to TRBJ2-3; unclear D gene. The CDR3 loop spans 11 amino acids. With 6 bases removed from V and 5 bases from J, the gap between germline ends came to 9 bases. From germline, CDR1 is DFQATT and CDR2 SNEGSKA (reference sequence). As DNA, the CDR3 is TGCAGTGCGGAGTCACAAGATACGCAGTATTTT. Translated: CSAESQDTQYF.

The rearrangement links TRBV6-6 to TRBJ2-5, with 9 bases identical to TRBD2. V gave up 8 bases and J gave up 2 bases; unmatched junction bases: 9. This CDR3 is 15 amino acids long. Germline CDR1 is MNHNY and CDR2 is SVGAGI (reference sequence). Here the CDR3 DNA reads TGTGCCAGCGGTCTAGCGGGGCGACAACAAGAGACCCAGTACTTC. Amino acid sequence: CASGLAGRQQETQYF.

The chain combines TRBV3-1 (or the pseudogene TRBV3-2) with TRBJ1-5; possibly TRBD1 for D (5 bases). CDR3 length: 15 amino acids. Germline CDR1 reads LGHDT; CDR2 reads YNNKEL (reference sequence). Deletions cut 4 bases from V and 4 bases from J, with 14 bases between. The CDR3 sequence is CASSPYGGTNQPQHF. The CDR3 nucleotides are TGTGCCAGCAGCCCCTATGGTGGGACTAATCAGCCCCAGCATTTT.

The chain links TRBV12-5 to TRBJ1-5; D ambiguous. The CDR3 runs 14 residues. Between the trimmed V and J ends, which lost 9 bases and 6 bases, there was a span of 18 bases. The germline CDR1 and CDR2 sequences are LGHNT and FRNRAP. This CDR3 is CASSAPHGRQPQHF. The CDR3 DNA follows: TGTGCTAGCTCCGCCCCCCACGGTCGTCAGCCCCAGCATTTT.

The sample holds one count of this clone. The rearrangement joins TRBV4-2 to TRBJ1-1; TRBD1 matches 9 bases. The trim removed 3 bases at V and 6 bases at J, leaving 11 bases unmatched. The CDR3 contains 16 residues. Germline CDR1 and CDR2: LGHNA and YNFKEQ. CDR3 sequence reads: CASSQATGTGPAEAFF. The CDR3 coding sequence is TGTGCCAGCAGCCAGGCAACCGGGACAGGGCCCGCTGAAGCTTTCTTT.